The rows below give T cell receptor beta chains drawn from one sample of a study of T cell repertoires in aging, cancer and after chemotherapy. Using its own MiXCR run on the multiplex PCR reads, TCRdb lists one record per CDR3 protein. This table has 9,000 to 10,000 distinct CDR3 sequences, around 24% appearing once. The sample comprised blood. These receptors all stem from a human donor in good health. Each CDR3 is given with its conserved first and last residue. D genes are given only for firm matches. Size values are once, few and many counts, or a class for expanded clones, and some rows have none.

CDR3 DNA: TGCAGTGCTAGAGCCCCAGGATCAAATTACGAGCAGTTCTTC
CDR3 protein: CSARAPGSNYEQFF
V gene: TRBV20-1
clone size: .
J gene: TRBJ2-1
D gene: .

CDR3 DNA: TGTGCCAGTGGTAAGCGGTACACAGATACGCAGTATTTT
CDR3 protein: CASGKRYTDTQYF
V gene: TRBV19
clone size: .
J gene: TRBJ2-3
D gene: .

CDR3 DNA: TGTGCCAGCAGCCCTCCCCCGGAGACCCAGTACTTC
CDR3 protein: CASSPPPETQYF
V gene: TRBV7-9
clone size: few
J gene: TRBJ2-5
D gene: .

CDR3 DNA: TGTGCCAGCAGGGGCGGGAGGGTCTCCAATGAGCAGTTCTTC
CDR3 protein: CASRGGRVSNEQFF
V gene: TRBV28
clone size: .
J gene: TRBJ2-1
D gene: TRBD2

CDR3 DNA: TGTGCCACCACTAAGACGGGGTACAATGAGCAGTTCTTC
CDR3 protein: CATTKTGYNEQFF
V gene: TRBV24-1
clone size: few
J gene: TRBJ2-1
D gene: .

CDR3 DNA: TGCAGTGCTCGGGACAGGGGAGTCCACGGCTACACCTTC
CDR3 protein: CSARDRGVHGYTF
V gene: TRBV20-1
clone size: .
J gene: TRBJ1-2
D gene: TRBD1

CDR3 DNA: TGTGCCAGCAGTGAAGCGGGAGGGGCAGATACGCAGTATTTT
CDR3 protein: CASSEAGGADTQYF
V gene: TRBV6-1
clone size: .
J gene: TRBJ2-3
D gene: TRBD2

CDR3 DNA: TGTGCCAGCAGCCCCAAACAGGACTATTACAATGAGCAGTTCTTC
CDR3 protein: CASSPKQDYYNEQFF
V gene: TRBV5-4
clone size: few
J gene: TRBJ2-1
D gene: .

CDR3 DNA: TGTGCCAGCAGTGGGTGGAGGACAGATACGCAGTATTTT
CDR3 protein: CASSGWRTDTQYF
V gene: TRBV6-6
clone size: once
J gene: TRBJ2-3
D gene: .

CDR3 DNA: TGTGCCAGTACTACCTTGGGAGCTAGCACAGATACGCAGTATTTT
CDR3 protein: CASTTLGASTDTQYF
V gene: TRBV19
clone size: .
J gene: TRBJ2-3
D gene: .

CDR3 DNA: TGTGCCAGCAGGGTAGGAGGTAGCGGACGAAGGGATACGCAGTATTTT
CDR3 protein: CASRVGGSGRRDTQYF
V gene: TRBV12-3/TRBV12-4
clone size: .
J gene: TRBJ2-3
D gene: .

CDR3 DNA: TGTGCCAGCAGCTTAACTGGGGCTAGCTTCAGTGCGACCCAGTACTTC
CDR3 protein: CASSLTGASFSATQYF
V gene: TRBV9
clone size: .
J gene: TRBJ2-5
D gene: .

CDR3 DNA: TGTGCCAGCACCATTGTTTCAGTGAACACCGGGGAGCTGTTTTTT
CDR3 protein: CASTIVSVNTGELFF
V gene: TRBV6-1
clone size: .
J gene: TRBJ2-2
D gene: .

CDR3 DNA: TGTGCCAGCAGTTTAGGGACTAGCGGGAGTTCACCTTGGTCCTACAATGAGCAGTTCTTC
CDR3 protein: CASSLGTSGSSPWSYNEQFF
V gene: TRBV6-1
clone size: .
J gene: TRBJ2-1
D gene: TRBD2

CDR3 DNA: TGTGCCAGCAGTTTTTGGGGGGCGAACACCGGGGAGCTGTTTTTT
CDR3 protein: CASSFWGANTGELFF
V gene: TRBV28
clone size: .
J gene: TRBJ2-2
D gene: .

CDR3 DNA: TGTGCCAGCAGTTGGGGGGACAGGGGGCGCCGGGAGTTCTACGAGCAGTACTTC
CDR3 protein: CASSWGDRGRREFYEQYF
V gene: TRBV6-2/TRBV6-3
clone size: .
J gene: TRBJ2-7
D gene: TRBD1

CDR3 DNA: TGTGCCAGCTCACCACGTGGACTAGCGGGGGCGAACACCGGGGAGCTGTTTTTT
CDR3 protein: CASSPRGLAGANTGELFF
V gene: TRBV18
clone size: few
J gene: TRBJ2-2
D gene: TRBD2

CDR3 DNA: TGTTCCAGCATTACCGGGACAGGCCGATCCAATGAGCAGTTCTTC
CDR3 protein: CSSITGTGRSNEQFF
V gene: TRBV6-6
clone size: .
J gene: TRBJ2-1
D gene: TRBD1

CDR3 DNA: TGTGCCAGCAGCTTTAGACCACTGAACACTGAAGCTTTCTTT
CDR3 protein: CASSFRPLNTEAFF
V gene: TRBV5-8
clone size: .
J gene: TRBJ1-1
D gene: .

CDR3 DNA: TGCAGCGTTGTGCGGGGAGGAGAGACCCAGTACTTC
CDR3 protein: CSVVRGGETQYF
V gene: TRBV29-1
clone size: medium-sized
J gene: TRBJ2-5
D gene: .

CDR3 DNA: TGCAGTGCTACAGGGGCTCCGGAGTGGTGGACAGATACGCAGTATTTT
CDR3 protein: CSATGAPEWWTDTQYF
V gene: TRBV20-1
clone size: few
J gene: TRBJ2-3
D gene: .

CDR3 DNA: TGCAGTGCTAGAGTTTCCCATGAGCAGTTCTTC
CDR3 protein: CSARVSHEQFF
V gene: TRBV20-1
clone size: .
J gene: TRBJ2-1
D gene: .

CDR3 DNA: TGTGCCAGCAGCTTAGCGGCCGGGGCCGGTGAGCAGTTCTTC
CDR3 protein: CASSLAAGAGEQFF
V gene: TRBV6-5
clone size: .
J gene: TRBJ2-1
D gene: .

CDR3 DNA: TGTGCCAGCAGCCAGGACAGGGTTAACTATGGCTACACCTTC
CDR3 protein: CASSQDRVNYGYTF
V gene: TRBV5-4
clone size: medium-sized
J gene: TRBJ1-2
D gene: TRBD1

CDR3 DNA: TGCAGTGCTAGCATATCACAGGGGGGAAATTCACCCCTCCACTTT
CDR3 protein: CSASISQGGNSPLHF
V gene: TRBV20-1
clone size: medium-sized
J gene: TRBJ1-6
D gene: TRBD1

CDR3 DNA: TGTGCCAGCAGCTTATTAGCGGCGGGAGCACCTGAGCAGTACTTC
CDR3 protein: CASSLLAAGAPEQYF
V gene: TRBV7-2
clone size: few
J gene: TRBJ2-7
D gene: TRBD2

CDR3 DNA: TGTGCCAGCAGGCTCGGCTACGAGCAGTACTTC
CDR3 protein: CASRLGYEQYF
V gene: TRBV12-3/TRBV12-4
clone size: medium-sized
J gene: TRBJ2-7
D gene: .

CDR3 DNA: TGTGCCAGTAACACACAGGGGCGGGCGAGCAATCAGCCCCAGCATTTT
CDR3 protein: CASNTQGRASNQPQHF
V gene: TRBV19
clone size: medium-sized
J gene: TRBJ1-5
D gene: TRBD1

CDR3 DNA: TGTGCCACCAGCAGAGTAGGCCAGAAACTGTTTTTT
CDR3 protein: CATSRVGQKLFF
V gene: TRBV15
clone size: medium-sized
J gene: TRBJ1-4
D gene: .

CDR3 DNA: TGCAGTGCTCAGGGAGGGCTCACTAAAGCTTTCTTT
CDR3 protein: CSAQGGLTKAFF
V gene: TRBV20-1
clone size: .
J gene: TRBJ1-1
D gene: .

CDR3 DNA: TGCAGTGCTAGAGAGTTAGCAAACATTCAGTACTTC
CDR3 protein: CSARELANIQYF
V gene: TRBV20-1
clone size: few
J gene: TRBJ2-4
D gene: .

CDR3 DNA: TGTGCCAGCAGCTTAGCGCGTGGCGGGAGAATCGCAGATACGCAGTATTTT
CDR3 protein: CASSLARGGRIADTQYF
V gene: TRBV7-6
clone size: medium-sized
J gene: TRBJ2-3
D gene: TRBD2

CDR3 DNA: TGTGCCAGCAGCTCCACCCGGGGACAGAGCGTTAGCGGAAAACTGTTTTTT
CDR3 protein: CASSSTRGQSVSGKLFF
V gene: TRBV7-2
clone size: medium-sized
J gene: TRBJ1-4
D gene: TRBD1

CDR3 DNA: TGTGCCAGCGGTCCATTGGTGGGCTCCTACGAGCAGTACTTC
CDR3 protein: CASGPLVGSYEQYF
V gene: TRBV27
clone size: medium-sized
J gene: TRBJ2-7
D gene: .

CDR3 DNA: TGTGCCACCAGCAGAAACAGGGGGTTCTACTATGGCTACACCTTC
CDR3 protein: CATSRNRGFYYGYTF
V gene: TRBV15
clone size: medium-sized
J gene: TRBJ1-2
D gene: TRBD1

CDR3 DNA: TGCAGTGCTAGAGGGGTACCCGGGACCTCCTCCTACGAGCAGTACTTC
CDR3 protein: CSARGVPGTSSYEQYF
V gene: TRBV20-1
clone size: few
J gene: TRBJ2-7
D gene: .

CDR3 DNA: TGTGCCAGCAGCCCAGTCACTCTCCCTCCTACGCAGTATTTT
CDR3 protein: CASSPVTLPPTQYF
V gene: TRBV7-2
clone size: medium-sized
J gene: TRBJ2-3
D gene: .

CDR3 DNA: TGTGCCAGCAGCCAAGCTTGGGCTAGCACAGATACGCAGTATTTT
CDR3 protein: CASSQAWASTDTQYF
V gene: TRBV4-2
clone size: .
J gene: TRBJ2-3
D gene: .

CDR3 DNA: TGTGCCAGCAGGACCGACAGGGGCTTCTACAATGAGCAGTACTTC
CDR3 protein: CASRTDRGFYNEQYF
V gene: TRBV6-1
clone size: .
J gene: TRBJ2-7
D gene: TRBD1

CDR3 DNA: TGCGCCAGCAGCCAAGGACTAGCGGGAGAGACCCAGTACTTC
CDR3 protein: CASSQGLAGETQYF
V gene: TRBV4-3
clone size: .
J gene: TRBJ2-5
D gene: TRBD2

CDR3 DNA: TGTGCCAGCAGCTTCGGACAGGGGGACGAGCAGTACTTC
CDR3 protein: CASSFGQGDEQYF
V gene: TRBV11-3
clone size: .
J gene: TRBJ2-7
D gene: TRBD1

CDR3 DNA: TGCAGCGTCAATAACTACCCGCACACAGATACGCAGTATTTT
CDR3 protein: CSVNNYPHTDTQYF
V gene: TRBV29-1
clone size: medium-sized
J gene: TRBJ2-3
D gene: .

CDR3 DNA: TGTGCCAGCAGCAGCCGGGACGGGTATGGCTACACCTTC
CDR3 protein: CASSSRDGYGYTF
V gene: TRBV7-2
clone size: few
J gene: TRBJ1-2
D gene: .

CDR3 DNA: TGCGCCAGCAGCTTGGCTGCGGGTCAGGAGACCCAGTACTTC
CDR3 protein: CASSLAAGQETQYF
V gene: TRBV5-1
clone size: .
J gene: TRBJ2-5
D gene: .

CDR3 DNA: TGTGCCAGCAGCCAAGACAGCCAGATCTCCTACAATGAGCAGTTCTTC
CDR3 protein: CASSQDSQISYNEQFF
V gene: TRBV14
clone size: .
J gene: TRBJ2-1
D gene: .

CDR3 DNA: TGCGCCAGCAGCTCCAGCCGGGGGAATGAGCAGTTCTTC
CDR3 protein: CASSSSRGNEQFF
V gene: TRBV5-1
clone size: few
J gene: TRBJ2-1
D gene: .

CDR3 DNA: TGCGCCAGCAGCCAAGATATGGGGATATCGGAGACCCAGTACTTC
CDR3 protein: CASSQDMGISETQYF
V gene: TRBV4-3
clone size: few
J gene: TRBJ2-5
D gene: .

CDR3 DNA: TGTGCCAGCAGTTACCCCACCGGGAGAAGTGGCTACGAGCAGTACTTC
CDR3 protein: CASSYPTGRSGYEQYF
V gene: TRBV6-5
clone size: medium-sized
J gene: TRBJ2-7
D gene: .

CDR3 DNA: TGTGCCAGCAGTTACTCACAGGGAGGGTGGCGGGCCCAAGAGACCCAGTACTTC
CDR3 protein: CASSYSQGGWRAQETQYF
V gene: TRBV6-6
clone size: few
J gene: TRBJ2-5
D gene: .

CDR3 DNA: TGTGCCAGCAGCTCCCAACGACAGGATCACACTGAAGCTTTCTTT
CDR3 protein: CASSSQRQDHTEAFF
V gene: TRBV7-9
clone size: .
J gene: TRBJ1-1
D gene: .

CDR3 DNA: TGTGCCAGCAGTCCCCTTTTAGGACTCAGCTCCTACAATGAGCAGTTCTTC
CDR3 protein: CASSPLLGLSSYNEQFF
V gene: TRBV27
clone size: few
J gene: TRBJ2-1
D gene: .

CDR3 DNA: TGTGCCAGCAGTTTTGGACGCGCAGGGGGGAAGTACGAGCAGTACTTC
CDR3 protein: CASSFGRAGGKYEQYF
V gene: TRBV27
clone size: medium-sized
J gene: TRBJ2-7
D gene: .

CDR3 DNA: TGTGCCAGCAGCGCGATGACTAGCGGAGGGGAGACCCAGTACTTC
CDR3 protein: CASSAMTSGGETQYF
V gene: TRBV11-2
clone size: .
J gene: TRBJ2-5
D gene: TRBD2

CDR3 DNA: TGTGCCAGCAGTCTCACCGGGACTAGCGGGAGGAATGAGCAGTTCTTC
CDR3 protein: CASSLTGTSGRNEQFF
V gene: TRBV7-2
clone size: medium-sized
J gene: TRBJ2-1
D gene: TRBD2

CDR3 DNA: TGTGCCAGTAGTACCTTCTTGACGCGACAGGGGGCGTTCGGTCAGCCCCAGCATTTT
CDR3 protein: CASSTFLTRQGAFGQPQHF
V gene: TRBV19
clone size: .
J gene: TRBJ1-5
D gene: TRBD1